A selection of T cell receptor beta chains follows, all from one sample in a study of identical twins. MiXCR was run by TCRdb on the 5' RACE reads, yielding one entry per CDR3 protein. The sample has about 500,000 distinct CDR3 sequences, approximately 14% seen once. The same data also went into a second study, on yellow fever vaccine responses in identical twins.

The sequenced sample was CD4+ T cells sorted from blood. These receptors all stem from a woman between 18 and 30 years old in good health. Each CDR3 is given with its conserved first and last residue. D genes are given only for firm matches. Expanded clones are given a class, and other clones once, few, many or no size at all.

j_gene | abundance | v_gene | d_gene | CDR3nt | CDR3aa
TRBJ2-7 | NA | TRBV29-1 | TRBD1 | TGCAGCGTTGATTCAGGACAGGGGGCCTACGAGCAGTACTTC | CSVDSGQGAYEQYF
TRBJ2-5 | NA | TRBV12-3/TRBV12-4 | NA | TGTGCCAGCAGTCCCTCCCGCCCCCAAGAGACCCAGTACTTC | CASSPSRPQETQYF
TRBJ2-5 | NA | TRBV4-1 | NA | TGCGCCAGCAGCCAAGAACGGACTCAGCAAGAGACCCAGTACTTC | CASSQERTQQETQYF
TRBJ2-7 | NA | TRBV15 | TRBD2 | TGTGCCACCAGCAGAGCGGGGGGGCTAAGCGAGCAGTACTTC | CATSRAGGLSEQYF
TRBJ2-6 | NA | TRBV4-3 | NA | TGCGCCAGCAGCCAAGCCACCGCAGGGGCTGGGGCCAACGTCCTGACTTTC | CASSQATAGAGANVLTF
TRBJ2-7 | NA | TRBV28 | TRBD2 | TGTGCCAGCAGTTTAGTCGGACTAGCGGGGTACGAGCAGTACTTC | CASSLVGLAGYEQYF
TRBJ2-2 | many | TRBV7-8 | TRBD1 | TGTGCCAGCAGCTTGAGGGACAGATACAACACCGGGGAGCTGTTTTTT | CASSLRDRYNTGELFF
TRBJ2-3 | NA | TRBV28 | TRBD1 | TGTGCCAGCAGTTTTAGCCCGGGGACAGGGAGCACAGATACGCAGTATTTT | CASSFSPGTGSTDTQYF
TRBJ2-1 | many | TRBV6-2/TRBV6-3 | NA | TGTGCCAGCAGTTCCTCCGGGACATTTAACAAGGGTTGGTTCTTC | CASSSSGTFNKGWFF
TRBJ2-7 | few | TRBV7-9 | TRBD1 | TGTGCCAGCAGCTCTAGGGGGGACAGGGGGCGCAACGAGCAGTACTTC | CASSSRGDRGRNEQYF
TRBJ2-7 | few | TRBV7-2 | NA | TGTGCCAGCACCCTTAGTGGCAGGGTTGTAAACGAGCAGTACTTC | CASTLSGRVVNEQYF
TRBJ2-1 | NA | TRBV15 | NA | TGTGCCACCAGCAGTGCCTTCGGGGGTTCGTCCTACAATGAGCAGTTCTTC | CATSSAFGGSSYNEQFF
TRBJ2-2 | NA | TRBV12-3/TRBV12-4 | NA | TGTGCCAGCAGCGTAGCAAGGGAGCTGTTTTTT | CASSVARELFF
TRBJ1-4 | many | TRBV2 | NA | TGTGCCAGCAGGGGGGTATCTGGGAAACTGTTTTTT | CASRGVSGKLFF
TRBJ1-4 | NA | TRBV2 | TRBD1 | TGTGCCAGCAGCCGTGGGACAGGGGGAGGCGGAAAACTGTTTTTT | CASSRGTGGGGKLFF
TRBJ2-1 | few | TRBV5-1 | NA | TGCGCCAGCAGCTTTAGTGACCGCGAGCAGTTCTTC | CASSFSDREQFF
TRBJ2-1 | NA | TRBV18 | TRBD2 | TGTGCCAGCTCACCATCGGCGGGAGTCTACAATGAGCAGTTCTTC | CASSPSAGVYNEQFF
TRBJ2-7 | NA | TRBV21-1 | NA | TGTGCCAGCAGCAGCTCCTTGAACGACAGGGGGCCCTACGAGCAGTACTTC | CASSSSLNDRGPYEQYF
TRBJ1-1 | many | TRBV7-2 | NA | TGTGCCAGCAGCTTAGAGTCCCAGATCACTGAAGCTTTCTTT | CASSLESQITEAFF
TRBJ2-7 | NA | TRBV7-9 | TRBD2 | TGTGCCAGCAGCAAGGCGGGGACTAGCGGGATACACGAGCAGTACTTC | CASSKAGTSGIHEQYF
TRBJ2-1 | few | TRBV18 | NA | TGTGCCAGCTCACCGGAGCCGGGGAGCTCCTACAATGAGCAGTTCTTC | CASSPEPGSSYNEQFF
TRBJ1-2 | few | TRBV5-1 | NA | TGCGCCAGCAGCCCCGGGTCCATTATCGCCTATGGCTACACCTTC | CASSPGSIIAYGYTF
TRBJ2-5 | NA | TRBV29-1 | NA | TGCAGCGTTGATTCGGAAAAGGGAGAGACCCAGTACTTC | CSVDSEKGETQYF
TRBJ2-7 | few | TRBV25-1 | NA | TGTGCCAGCTCGAACCTGGGGGCGACAAGGGAGCAGTACTTC | CASSNLGATREQYF
TRBJ2-6 | NA | TRBV6-2/TRBV6-3 | TRBD2 | TGTGCCAGCAGTTACTCCGGACTAGCGGGTTACTCTGGGGCCAACGTCCTGACTTTC | CASSYSGLAGYSGANVLTF
TRBJ2-7 | many | TRBV12-3/TRBV12-4 | TRBD2 | TGTGCCAGCAGTTTGGAGACTAGCGGGTCCTACGAGCAGTACTTC | CASSLETSGSYEQYF
TRBJ2-3 | NA | TRBV5-4 | TRBD2 | TGTGCCAGCAGCCCGGGACTAGCGGGAGTTCCGACAGATACGCAGTATTTT | CASSPGLAGVPTDTQYF
TRBJ2-3 | NA | TRBV18 | NA | TGTGCCAGCTCACCAAAAGCCATCGGGACAGATACGCAGTATTTT | CASSPKAIGTDTQYF
TRBJ2-4 | many | TRBV12-3/TRBV12-4 | NA | TGTGCCAGCAGCGCCTTAGCCAAAAACATTCAGTACTTC | CASSALAKNIQYF
TRBJ2-1 | once | TRBV11-2 | TRBD2 | TGTGCCAGCAGCTCCGACTCCAGAAGCGGGGGGCTCTCCTACAATGAGCAGTTCTTC | CASSSDSRSGGLSYNEQFF
TRBJ2-2 | many | TRBV7-8 | NA | TGTGCCAGCAGCTTAGTAGGGGTTAGCACCGGGGAGCTGTTTTTT | CASSLVGVSTGELFF
TRBJ2-3 | NA | TRBV28 | NA | TGTGCCAGCAGTTTGTGGACCACAGATACGCAGTATTTT | CASSLWTTDTQYF
TRBJ2-7 | NA | TRBV2 | NA | TGTGCCAGCTTTCGGGGGGCCGATGAGCAGTACTTC | CASFRGADEQYF
TRBJ1-1 | few | TRBV28 | NA | TGTGCCAGCCGAAGAATTACGAACACTGAAGCTTTCTTT | CASRRITNTEAFF
TRBJ2-1 | NA | TRBV28 | TRBD2 | TGTGCCAGCAGCAGGACTAGCGGGGTATACAATGAGCAGTTCTTC | CASSRTSGVYNEQFF
TRBJ2-3 | NA | TRBV25-1 | TRBD2 | TGTGCCAGCAGTGGGACTAGCGAATACACAGATACGCAGTATTTT | CASSGTSEYTDTQYF
TRBJ2-2 | few | TRBV7-8 | NA | TGTGCCAGCAGCTTTAGCGAGACCGGGGAGCTGTTTTTT | CASSFSETGELFF
TRBJ2-3 | NA | TRBV3-1 | NA | TGTGCCAGCAGCCTCTACACAGGGTTGGGCACAGATACGCAGTATTTT | CASSLYTGLGTDTQYF
TRBJ2-1 | NA | TRBV12-3/TRBV12-4 | NA | TGTGCCAGCAGCCTACTGATGGTGGGCTCCTACAATGAGCAGTTCTTC | CASSLLMVGSYNEQFF
TRBJ2-3 | NA | TRBV20-1 | NA | TGCAGTGCTAGTCGGGCGGGAAGCACAGATACGCAGTATTTT | CSASRAGSTDTQYF
TRBJ2-7 | NA | TRBV20-1 | NA | TGCAGTGCTAGAGCGGCTGCGGGTTACTACGAGCAGTACTTC | CSARAAAGYYEQYF